The present TCR beta chain was sequenced within a study of monozygotic twins with inflammatory bowel disease. General study points: Those with IBD had lower TCRbeta diversity (inverse Simpson) than their healthy co-twins did. Patient repertoires may have gained variability from differing immunosuppressive treatments.

The authors used around 3,500 ng of total RNA per TCR library. TCRalpha and TCRbeta cDNA went through nested PCRs of approximately 16 and 9 cycles, two in total. TCRdb re-analyzed the 5' RACE reads; it lists each CDR3 protein once, without DNA. This sample's table reports some 450,000 distinct CDR3 sequences. As regards this clonotype: The antigen remains unidentified.

The CDR3 spans 15 residues. The germline V gene has CDR1 MDHEN and CDR2 SYDVKM. The chain is built from TRBV28 and TRBJ2-2; TCRdb gives TRBD1 as the D gene, but with no DNA this cannot be confirmed. The clonotype originates from a human donor with ulcerative colitis or Crohn's disease, or a healthy co-twin of an affected twin (not recorded which). Sequencing was performed on blood. CDR3 in amino acids: CASSPGTGVSGELFF.